Each of the 4 T cell receptor beta chains below was sequenced from the same sample in a study of blood T cells in healthy people across ages (dated by TCRdb to the mid-2010s). Libraries came from 5' RACE. A second PCR of 7 to 11 cycles was performed with a sample-barcoded 5' primer and a J-beta primer mix. The public sequencing data were trimmed at Q25 with fastp and processed into clonotypes with MiXCR by TCRdb, which kept only in-frame beta chains. Rows merge per CDR3 protein into single entries with the most common DNA and genes. This sample lists over 1,500,000 distinct CDR3 sequences; more than 35% were detected once. Clones ranked in the top ten supply around 23% of the sample. Sample: blood. The receptors originated from a human donor in good health.

V gene TRBV20-1 combines with J gene TRBJ2-1; D uncertain. This CDR3 spans 17 amino acids. In germline, CDR1 is DFQATT, CDR2 SNEGSKA (reference sequence). The ends were cut back, 0 bases at V and 6 bases at J, with 21 bases in the middle. The CDR3 DNA reads TGCAGTGCTAGAGATACAGCTCAGGCATTGGTGATCAATGAGCAGTTCTTC. Protein product: CSARDTAQALVINEQFF.

The chain joins TRBV10-3 to TRBJ2-3, with D hard to call. The CDR3 loop spans 13 amino acids. Trimming cost V 8 bases and J 8 bases, with 17 bases left between them. Looked up from germline, CDR1 is ENHRY and CDR2 is SYGVKD. The CDR3 protein is CAIQSVSSVTQYF. The CDR3 DNA is TGTGCCATCCAGTCAGTCTCCTCAGTTACGCAGTATTTT.

The genes are TRBV10-3 and TRBJ1-1; 7 positions match TRBD1. CDR1 and CDR2 (germline): ENHRY, SYGVKD. The V segment lost 1 base and the J segment 4 bases; nucleotides outside the gene matches: 9. The CDR3 is 16 amino acids. CDR3 coding DNA: TGTGCCATCAGTGAGTATAGGACAGGTCTGGGCACTGAAGCTTTCTTT. Protein: CAISEYRTGLGTEAFF.

The chain uses TRBV7-2 and TRBJ2-1; the match to TRBD2 covers 11 bases. The germline V gene encodes CDR1 SGHTA and CDR2 FQGNSA. The trim removed 4 bases at V and 9 bases at J, leaving 5 bases unmatched. The length of the CDR3 is 14 residues. The DNA for the CDR3 is TGTGCCAGCAGCTCCCTGACTAGCGGGACTGAGCAGTTCTTC. Encoded protein: CASSSLTSGTEQFF.